The rows below give T cell receptor beta chains drawn from one sample of a study of siplizumab effects on memory and regulatory T cells. The repertoire was sequenced with immunoSEQ multiplex PCR; TCRdb's copy has only in-frame clones and lacks some. The repertoire includes about 100,000 clones, roughly 94% of them detected once, and roughly 0.61% sits in the top ten. The sequencing input was Tregs sorted from blood. The receptor set was obtained from a human donor in good health. Both conserved end residues are part of each CDR3. Fields, in order: clone size, CDR3 length, V gene, D gene, J gene, CDR3 protein. D genes are given only for firm matches. Rows may omit the clone size; those that give it use once, few, many or a size class.

NA,12,TRBV6-5,NA,TRBJ1-2,CASSSTERGYTF
NA,17,TRBV4-1,TRBD2,TRBJ2-4,CASSSGTSIQAKNIQYF
NA,14,TRBV14,TRBD2,TRBJ2-4,CASSQGGGSYIQYF
NA,13,TRBV29-1,TRBD1,TRBJ2-5,CSAQRDRGETQYF
NA,15,TRBV11-2,NA,TRBJ2-3,CASSLVGGGADTQYF
NA,15,TRBV5-5,TRBD2,TRBJ2-7,CASSSTSGRAHEQYF
NA,11,TRBV7-2,NA,TRBJ2-7,CASSLVVGQYF
NA,14,TRBV9,TRBD1,TRBJ2-3,CASSVQGVTDTQYF
NA,15,TRBV19,NA,TRBJ2-7,CASRAREVPTGEQYF
NA,16,TRBV25-1,NA,TRBJ2-2,CASSELTGKNTGELFF
NA,15,TRBV5-1,TRBD2,TRBJ2-1,CASSATGTSSTEQFF
NA,15,TRBV18,NA,TRBJ1-1,CASSPLGGVDTEAFF
NA,13,TRBV28,TRBD1,TRBJ2-1,CASGGQGYSEQFF
few,16,TRBV5-6,NA,TRBJ1-2,CASSLAGSGPTAGYTF
NA,13,TRBV18,NA,TRBJ2-5,CASTKDLQETQYF
few,15,TRBV5-1,NA,TRBJ2-2,CASSSSTVNTGELFF
NA,16,TRBV11-2,NA,TRBJ1-2,CASSPGPAGPLYGYTF
NA,15,TRBV2,TRBD1,TRBJ1-5,CASTSDRGSNQPQHF
NA,17,TRBV7-9,TRBD2,TRBJ2-1,CASSPRTSGGSYNEQFF
NA,13,TRBV28,NA,TRBJ2-1,CASSFGSYNEQFF
NA,14,TRBV9,NA,TRBJ2-7,CASSVAGTTYEQYF
NA,15,TRBV5-6,TRBD1,TRBJ1-1,CASSLGDSVNTEAFF
NA,15,TRBV5-6,TRBD2,TRBJ2-7,CASSPRLAGGYEQYF
NA,14,TRBV10-1,TRBD2,TRBJ2-2,CASSRDYFTGELFF
NA,12,TRBV7-9,NA,TRBJ2-7,CASSLGYYEQYF
NA,15,TRBV7-9,NA,TRBJ2-7,CASSSIDRFNYEQYF
NA,15,TRBV4-1,NA,TRBJ1-1,CASSQPASWGIEAFF
NA,16,TRBV5-6,TRBD1,TRBJ1-2,CASSWGTGVANYGYTF
NA,15,TRBV6-1,TRBD1,TRBJ2-1,CASRRSGTGENEQFF
NA,13,TRBV5-4,NA,TRBJ2-1,CASSVRRSAEQFF
NA,16,TRBV10-1,NA,TRBJ2-3,CASSESSGPSTDTQYF